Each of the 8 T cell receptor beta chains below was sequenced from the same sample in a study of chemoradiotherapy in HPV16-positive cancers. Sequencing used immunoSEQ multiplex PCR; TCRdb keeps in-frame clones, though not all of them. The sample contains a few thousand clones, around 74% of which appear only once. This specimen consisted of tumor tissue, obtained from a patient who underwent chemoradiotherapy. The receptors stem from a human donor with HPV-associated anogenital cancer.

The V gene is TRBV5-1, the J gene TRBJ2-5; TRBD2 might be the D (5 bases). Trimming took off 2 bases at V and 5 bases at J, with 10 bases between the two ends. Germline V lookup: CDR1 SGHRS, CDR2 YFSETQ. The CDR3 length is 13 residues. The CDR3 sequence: CASSFEGEETQYF. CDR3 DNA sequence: TGCGCCAGCAGCTTCGAGGGAGAGGAGACCCAGTACTTC.

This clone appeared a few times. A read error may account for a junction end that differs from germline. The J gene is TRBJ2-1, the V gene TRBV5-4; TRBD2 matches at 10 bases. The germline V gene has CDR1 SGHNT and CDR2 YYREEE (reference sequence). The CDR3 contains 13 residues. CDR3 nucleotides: TGTGCCAGCAGCCCGGGCATACTAGCGGGGTTGGTCTTC. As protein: CASSPGILAGLVF.

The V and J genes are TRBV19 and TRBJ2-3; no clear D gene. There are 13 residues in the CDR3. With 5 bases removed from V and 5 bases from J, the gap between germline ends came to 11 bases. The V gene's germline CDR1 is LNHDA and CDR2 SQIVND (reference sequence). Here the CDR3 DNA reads TGTGCCAGTAGTTTGCGGCCAGAAGATACGCAGTATTTT. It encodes CASSLRPEDTQYF.

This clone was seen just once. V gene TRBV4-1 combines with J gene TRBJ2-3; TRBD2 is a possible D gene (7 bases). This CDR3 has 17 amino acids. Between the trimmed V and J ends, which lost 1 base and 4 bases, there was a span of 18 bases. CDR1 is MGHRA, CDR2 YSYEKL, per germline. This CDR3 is CASSQVWWGRESDTQYF. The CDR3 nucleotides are TGCGCCAGCAGCCAAGTATGGTGGGGGCGGGAGTCAGATACGCAGTATTTT.

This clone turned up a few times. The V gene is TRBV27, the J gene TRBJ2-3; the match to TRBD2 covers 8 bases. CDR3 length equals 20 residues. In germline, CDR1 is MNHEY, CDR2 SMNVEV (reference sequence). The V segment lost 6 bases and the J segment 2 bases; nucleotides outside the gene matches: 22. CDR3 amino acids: CASRDQGLSLAELTTDTQYF. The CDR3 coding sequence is TGTGCCAGCAGGGATCAGGGTCTTTCACTAGCGGAGCTGACCACAGATACGCAGTATTTT.

CDR3 in DNA: TGTGCCATCAGCTTCGGACAGGGGCGAAAAGAGACCCAGTACTTC. Its translation is CAISFGQGRKETQYF. This chain joins TRBV10-3 and TRBJ2-5; TRBD1 matches at 9 bases. The CDR3 is 15 residues long. Germline CDR1 ENHRY, CDR2 SYGVKD. V trimming: 6 bases; J trimming: 3 bases; junction bases outside the gene matches: 8.

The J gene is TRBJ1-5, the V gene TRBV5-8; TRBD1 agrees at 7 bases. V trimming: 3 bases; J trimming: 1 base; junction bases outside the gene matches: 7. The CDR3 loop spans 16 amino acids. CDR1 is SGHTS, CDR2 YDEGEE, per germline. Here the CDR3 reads CASSSFRDSSNQPQHF. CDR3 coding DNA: TGTGCCAGCAGCTCGTTCCGGGACAGCAGCAATCAGCCCCAGCATTTT.

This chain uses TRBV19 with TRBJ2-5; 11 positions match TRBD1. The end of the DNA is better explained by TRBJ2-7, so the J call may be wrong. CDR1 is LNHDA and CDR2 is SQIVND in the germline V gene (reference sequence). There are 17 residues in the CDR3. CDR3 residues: CASSIDLGTGGIDEQYF. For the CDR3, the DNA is TGTGCCAGTAGTATAGATCTCGGGACAGGGGGTATTGACGAGCAGTACTTC.